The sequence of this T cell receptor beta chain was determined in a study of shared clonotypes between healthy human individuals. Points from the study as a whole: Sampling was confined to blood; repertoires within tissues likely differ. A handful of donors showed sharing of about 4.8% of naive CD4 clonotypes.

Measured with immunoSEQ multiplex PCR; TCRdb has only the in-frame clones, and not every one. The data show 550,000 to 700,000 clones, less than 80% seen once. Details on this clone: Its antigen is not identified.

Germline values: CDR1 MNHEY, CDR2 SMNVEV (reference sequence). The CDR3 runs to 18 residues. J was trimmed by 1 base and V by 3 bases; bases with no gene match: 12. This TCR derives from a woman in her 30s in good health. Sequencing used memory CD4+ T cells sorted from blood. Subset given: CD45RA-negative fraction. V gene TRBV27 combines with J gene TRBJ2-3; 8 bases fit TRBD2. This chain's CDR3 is CASSFALGREAGTDTQYF. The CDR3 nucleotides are TGTGCCAGCAGTTTTGCATTGGGGCGGGAGGCGGGCACAGATACGCAGTATTTT.